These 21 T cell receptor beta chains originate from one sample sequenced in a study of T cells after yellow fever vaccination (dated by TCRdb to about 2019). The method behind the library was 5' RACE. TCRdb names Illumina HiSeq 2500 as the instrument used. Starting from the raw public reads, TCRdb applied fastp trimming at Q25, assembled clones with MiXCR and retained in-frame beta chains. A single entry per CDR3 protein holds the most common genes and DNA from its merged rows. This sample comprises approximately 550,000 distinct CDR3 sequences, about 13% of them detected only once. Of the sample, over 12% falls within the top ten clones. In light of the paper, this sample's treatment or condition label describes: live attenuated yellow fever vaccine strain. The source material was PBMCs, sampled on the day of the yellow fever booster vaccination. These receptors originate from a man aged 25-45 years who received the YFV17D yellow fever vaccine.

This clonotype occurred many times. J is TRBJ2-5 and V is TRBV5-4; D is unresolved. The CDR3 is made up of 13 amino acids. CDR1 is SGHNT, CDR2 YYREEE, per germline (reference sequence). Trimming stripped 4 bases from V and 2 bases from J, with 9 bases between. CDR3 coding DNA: TGTGCCAGCAGCCCGTCCACGCAAGAGACCCAGTACTTC. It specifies CASSPSTQETQYF.

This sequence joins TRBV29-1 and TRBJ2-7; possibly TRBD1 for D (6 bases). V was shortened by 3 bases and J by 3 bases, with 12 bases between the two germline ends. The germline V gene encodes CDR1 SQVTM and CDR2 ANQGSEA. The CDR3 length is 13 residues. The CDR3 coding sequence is TGCAGCGTTGACGGGATAGGGGGCTACGAGCAGTACTTC. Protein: CSVDGIGGYEQYF.

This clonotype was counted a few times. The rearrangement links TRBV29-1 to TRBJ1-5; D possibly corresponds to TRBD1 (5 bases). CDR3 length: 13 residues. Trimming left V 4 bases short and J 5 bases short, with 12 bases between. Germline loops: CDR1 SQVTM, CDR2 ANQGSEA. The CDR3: CSVVKGRDQPQHF. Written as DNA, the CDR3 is TGCAGCGTTGTGAAGGGACGGGATCAGCCCCAGCATTTT. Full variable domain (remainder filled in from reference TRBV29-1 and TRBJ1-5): SAVISQKPSRDICQRGTSLTIQCQVDSQVTMMFWYRQQPGQSLTLIATANQGSEATYESGFVIDKFPISRPNLTFSTLTVSNMSPEDSSIYLCSVVKGRDQPQHFGDGTRLSIL.

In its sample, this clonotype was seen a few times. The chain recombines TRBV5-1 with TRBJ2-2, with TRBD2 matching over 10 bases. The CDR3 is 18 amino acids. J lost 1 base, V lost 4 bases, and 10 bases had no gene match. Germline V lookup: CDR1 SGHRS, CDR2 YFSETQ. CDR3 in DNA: TGCGCCAGCAGCCCGCGGACTAGCGGACAGGGGAACACCGGGGAGCTGTTTTTT. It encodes CASSPRTSGQGNTGELFF.

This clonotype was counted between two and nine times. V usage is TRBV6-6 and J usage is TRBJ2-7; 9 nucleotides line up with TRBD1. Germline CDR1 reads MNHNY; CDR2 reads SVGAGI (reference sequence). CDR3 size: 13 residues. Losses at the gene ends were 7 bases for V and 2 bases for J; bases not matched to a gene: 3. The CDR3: CASKDRGPYEQYF. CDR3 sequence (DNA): TGTGCCAGCAAGGACAGGGGCCCCTACGAGCAGTACTTC.

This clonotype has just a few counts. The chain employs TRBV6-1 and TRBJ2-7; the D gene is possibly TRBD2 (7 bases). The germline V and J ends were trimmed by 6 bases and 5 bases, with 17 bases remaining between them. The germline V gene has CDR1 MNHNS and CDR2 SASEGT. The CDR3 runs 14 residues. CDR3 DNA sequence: TGTGCCAGCAGGGACCGGGGGGCGACAAACGAGCAGTACTTC. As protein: CASRDRGATNEQYF.

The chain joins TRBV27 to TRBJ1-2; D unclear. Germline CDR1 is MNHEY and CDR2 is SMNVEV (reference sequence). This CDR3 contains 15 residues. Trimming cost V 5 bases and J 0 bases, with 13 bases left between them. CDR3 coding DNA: TGTGCCAGCAGTCTAGGGTGGGGAGCTAACTATGGCTACACCTTC. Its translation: CASSLGWGANYGYTF.

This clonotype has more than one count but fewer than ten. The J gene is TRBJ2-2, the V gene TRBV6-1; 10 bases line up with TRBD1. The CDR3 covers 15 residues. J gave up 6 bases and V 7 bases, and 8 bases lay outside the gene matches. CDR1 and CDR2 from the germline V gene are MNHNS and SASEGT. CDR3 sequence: CASTQTGGLAGELFF. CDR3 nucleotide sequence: TGTGCCAGCACTCAGACAGGGGGCTTGGCCGGGGAGCTGTTTTTT.

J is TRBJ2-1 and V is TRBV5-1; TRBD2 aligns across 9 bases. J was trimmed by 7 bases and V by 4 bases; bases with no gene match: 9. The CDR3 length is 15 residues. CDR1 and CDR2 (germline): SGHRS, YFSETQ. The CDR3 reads CASSPTSGWHNEQFF. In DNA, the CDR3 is TGCGCCAGCAGCCCAACTAGCGGGTGGCATAATGAGCAGTTCTTC.

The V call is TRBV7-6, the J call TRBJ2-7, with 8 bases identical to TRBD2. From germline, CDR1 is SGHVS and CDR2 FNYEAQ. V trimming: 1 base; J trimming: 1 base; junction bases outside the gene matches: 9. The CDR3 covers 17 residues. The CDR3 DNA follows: TGTGCCAGCAGCTTAGGACTCCGGACTAGCCGGTCCTACGAGCAGTACTTC. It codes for CASSLGLRTSRSYEQYF.

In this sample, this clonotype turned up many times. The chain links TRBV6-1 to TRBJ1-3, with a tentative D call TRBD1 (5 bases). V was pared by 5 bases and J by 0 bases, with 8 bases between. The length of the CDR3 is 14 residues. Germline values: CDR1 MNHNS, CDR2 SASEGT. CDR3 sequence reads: CASSRQGSGNTIYF. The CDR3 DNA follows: TGTGCCAGCAGTCGTCAGGGCTCTGGAAACACCATATATTTT.

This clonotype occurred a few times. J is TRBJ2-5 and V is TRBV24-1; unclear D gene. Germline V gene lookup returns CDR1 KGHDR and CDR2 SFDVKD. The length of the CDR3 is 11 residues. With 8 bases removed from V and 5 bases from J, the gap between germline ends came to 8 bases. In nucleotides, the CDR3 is TGTGCCACCAAAATGGGGGAGACCCAGTACTTC. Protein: CATKMGETQYF.

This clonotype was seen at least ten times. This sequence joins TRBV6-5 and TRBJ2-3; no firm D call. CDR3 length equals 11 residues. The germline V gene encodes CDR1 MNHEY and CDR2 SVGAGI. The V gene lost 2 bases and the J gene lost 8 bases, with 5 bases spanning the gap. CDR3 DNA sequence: TGTGCCAGCAGTTACGTGGGTACGCAGTATTTT. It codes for CASSYVGTQYF.

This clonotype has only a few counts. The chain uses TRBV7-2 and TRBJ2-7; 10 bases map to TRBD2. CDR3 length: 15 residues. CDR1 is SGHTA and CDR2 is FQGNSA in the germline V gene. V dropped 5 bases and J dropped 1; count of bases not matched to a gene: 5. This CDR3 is CASSRQAGGSYEQYF. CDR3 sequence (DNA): TGTGCCAGCAGCCGGCAAGCGGGAGGGTCCTACGAGCAGTACTTC.

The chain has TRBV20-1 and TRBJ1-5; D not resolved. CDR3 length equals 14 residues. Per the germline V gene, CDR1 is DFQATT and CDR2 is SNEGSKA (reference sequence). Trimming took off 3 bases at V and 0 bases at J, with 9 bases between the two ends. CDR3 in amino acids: CSARVSGSNQPQHF. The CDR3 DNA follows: TGCAGTGCTAGGGTCTCCGGTAGCAATCAGCCCCAGCATTTT.

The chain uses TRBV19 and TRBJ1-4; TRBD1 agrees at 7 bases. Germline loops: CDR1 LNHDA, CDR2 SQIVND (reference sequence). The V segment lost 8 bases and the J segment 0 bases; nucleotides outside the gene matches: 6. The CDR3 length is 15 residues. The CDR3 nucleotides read TGTGCCAGTCGACAGGGCTTTTCAACTAATGAAAAACTGTTTTTT. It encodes CASRQGFSTNEKLFF. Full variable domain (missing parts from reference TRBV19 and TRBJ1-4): DGGITQSPKYLFRKEGQNVTLSCEQNLNHDAMYWYRQDPGQGLRLIYYSQIVNDFQKGDIAEGYSVSREKKESFPLTVTSAQKNPTAFYLCASRQGFSTNEKLFFGSGTQLSVL.

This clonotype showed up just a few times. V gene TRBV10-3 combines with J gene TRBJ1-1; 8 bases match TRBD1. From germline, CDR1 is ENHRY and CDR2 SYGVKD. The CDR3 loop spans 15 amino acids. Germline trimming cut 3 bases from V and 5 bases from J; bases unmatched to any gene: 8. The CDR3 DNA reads TGTGCCATCAGTGAATCACAGGGGGTGGGGACTGAAGCTTTCTTT. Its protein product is CAISESQGVGTEAFF.

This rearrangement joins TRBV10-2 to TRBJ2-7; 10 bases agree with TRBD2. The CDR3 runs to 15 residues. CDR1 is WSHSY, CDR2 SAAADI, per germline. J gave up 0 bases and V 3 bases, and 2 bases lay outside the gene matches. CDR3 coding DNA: TGCGCCAGCAGTGATCTAGCGGGGGTCTCCTACGAGCAGTACTTC. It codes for CASSDLAGVSYEQYF.

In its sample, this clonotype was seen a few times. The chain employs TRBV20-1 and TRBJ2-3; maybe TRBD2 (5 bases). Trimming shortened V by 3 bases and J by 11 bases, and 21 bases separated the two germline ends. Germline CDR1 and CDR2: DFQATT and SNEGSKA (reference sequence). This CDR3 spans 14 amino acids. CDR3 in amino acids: CSASSGLRDSQQYF. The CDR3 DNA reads TGCAGTGCTAGCTCTGGGCTACGGGATTCTCAGCAGTATTTT.

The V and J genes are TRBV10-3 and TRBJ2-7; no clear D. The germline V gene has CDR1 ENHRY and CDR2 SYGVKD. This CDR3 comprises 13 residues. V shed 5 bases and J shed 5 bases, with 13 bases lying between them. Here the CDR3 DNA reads TGTGCCATCAGTCCCACCGGTAACGACGAGCAGTACTTC. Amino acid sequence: CAISPTGNDEQYF.

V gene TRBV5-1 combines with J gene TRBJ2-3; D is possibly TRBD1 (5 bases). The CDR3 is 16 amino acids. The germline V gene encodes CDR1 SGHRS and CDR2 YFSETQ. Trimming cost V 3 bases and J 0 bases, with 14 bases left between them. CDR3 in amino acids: CASSYDYRSSTDTQYF. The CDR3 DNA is TGCGCCAGCAGCTACGATTACAGGTCTAGCACAGATACGCAGTATTTT.